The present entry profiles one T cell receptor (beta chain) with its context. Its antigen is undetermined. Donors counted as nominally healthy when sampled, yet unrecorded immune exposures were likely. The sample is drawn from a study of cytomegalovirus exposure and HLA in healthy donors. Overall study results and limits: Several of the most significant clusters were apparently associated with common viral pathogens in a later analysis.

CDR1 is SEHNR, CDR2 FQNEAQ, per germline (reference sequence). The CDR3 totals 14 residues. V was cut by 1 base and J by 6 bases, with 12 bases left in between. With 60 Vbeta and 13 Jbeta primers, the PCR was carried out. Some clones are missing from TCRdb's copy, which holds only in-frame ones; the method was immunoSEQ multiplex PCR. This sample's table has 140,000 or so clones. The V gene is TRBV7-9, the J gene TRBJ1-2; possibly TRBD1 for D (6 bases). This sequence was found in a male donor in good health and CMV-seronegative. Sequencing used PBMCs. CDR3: CASSLETGLNGYTF. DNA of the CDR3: TGTGCCAGCAGCTTAGAGACAGGCTTAAATGGCTACACCTTC.